One and the same sample provided the 32 T cell receptor beta chains below, sequenced in a study of beta chain features in type 1 diabetes. General study results and limits: All four CD4+ subsets from Type 1 diabetes patients carried moderately but significantly shorter TCRB CDR3s.

These TCRs are of unknown antigen specificity. Since all of the isolated RNA was reverse transcribed, expressed TCRB transcripts were what got sequenced. Assay used: immunoSEQ multiplex PCR; TCRdb lists only in-frame clones, some missing. The sample includes around 250,000 clones, about 15% seen only once; the top ten take roughly 0.019%. The source material was naive CD4+ T cells from blood. The receptors stem from a man under 40 with type 1 diabetes.

V and J are TRBV4-2 and TRBJ2-7, with D unclear. The CDR3 is 14 amino acids. Trimming left V 0 bases short and J 1 base short, with 7 bases between. Germline V gene sequence: CDR1 LGHNA, CDR2 YNFKEQ. The CDR3 nucleotides read TGTGCCAGCAGCCAAGATCTCGGTTCCTACGAGCAGTACTTC. Translation: CASSQDLGSYEQYF.

This clone was seen a few times. The chain is built from TRBV29-1 and TRBJ1-1, with TRBD1 matching 7 bases. This CDR3 contains 13 residues. Trimming at V came to 7 bases and at J to 5 bases, leaving 10 bases not matched to a gene. Germline V gives CDR1 SQVTM, CDR2 ANQGSEA. The CDR3 protein is CSGNAQGRTEAFF. CDR3 nucleotide sequence: TGCAGCGGCAATGCACAGGGGAGGACTGAAGCTTTCTTT.

This chain uses TRBV10-3 with TRBJ2-7; D is possibly TRBD2 (7 bases). Trimming took 1 base from V and 5 from J, leaving 15 bases between them. CDR1 is ENHRY, CDR2 SYGVKD, per germline. The CDR3 spans 15 residues. This CDR3 reads CAISEFGGRSDEQYF. CDR3 sequence (DNA): TGTGCCATCAGTGAGTTCGGGGGGCGCAGCGACGAGCAGTACTTC.

The rearrangement joins TRBV6-5 to TRBJ1-2, with unresolved D. Looked up from germline, CDR1 is MNHEY and CDR2 is SVGAGI. Trimming stripped 6 bases from V and 3 bases from J, with 8 bases between. The CDR3 consists of 12 residues. Here the CDR3 reads CASRPGDYGYTF. CDR3 bases: TGTGCCAGCAGACCCGGTGACTATGGCTACACCTTC.

This clone occurred a few times. The genes are TRBV5-6 and TRBJ2-3, with unresolved D. CDR1 is SGHDT, CDR2 YYEEEE, per germline. V lost 2 bases to trimming and J lost 5 bases, with 3 bases between them. The CDR3 is made up of 11 amino acids. DNA of the CDR3: TGTGCCAGCAGCTTTCGAGATACGCAGTATTTT. Protein product: CASSFRDTQYF.

A few counts support this clone. As DNA, the CDR3 is TGCAGCGTGATGCGGGGTCGGAGTGAGCAGTACTTC. As protein: CSVMRGRSEQYF. The chain links TRBV29-1 to TRBJ2-7; a possible D gene is TRBD2 (6 bases). Trimming cost V 6 bases and J 7 bases, with 16 bases left between them. Germline CDR1 is SQVTM and CDR2 is ANQGSEA. This CDR3 contains 12 residues.

The V and J genes are TRBV7-2 and TRBJ2-3; D is perhaps TRBD2 (5 bases). With 5 bases removed from V and 4 bases from J, the gap between germline ends came to 16 bases. Germline CDR1 SGHTA, CDR2 FQGNSA. The CDR3 covers 15 residues. The CDR3 DNA is TGTGCCAGCAGCCCCCGGACTCTCCGAGCAGATACGCAGTATTTT. Its protein is CASSPRTLRADTQYF.

The table lists this clone with a few counts. The chain is built from TRBV5-1 and TRBJ2-1, with D unclear. The V end was cut by 1 base, the J end by 0 bases, with 8 bases between. This CDR3 comprises 15 residues. CDR1 and CDR2 (germline): SGHRS, YFSETQ. The CDR3 loop reads CASSLNPYSYNEQFF. The CDR3 DNA reads TGCGCCAGCAGCTTGAACCCCTACTCCTACAATGAGCAGTTCTTC.

This chain uses TRBV19 with TRBJ2-7; D possibly corresponds to TRBD1 (6 bases). CDR1 LNHDA and CDR2 SQIVND come from the germline V gene (reference sequence). This CDR3 region has 13 residues. V gave up 7 bases and J gave up 4 bases, with 14 bases separating them. Here the CDR3 reads CASTEGRGYEQYF. In nucleotides, the CDR3 is TGTGCCAGTACCGAGGGCAGGGGTTACGAGCAGTACTTC.

This clone was detected a few times. V is TRBV19 and J is TRBJ1-5, with 9 bases identical to TRBD1. This CDR3 contains 13 residues. The J segment lost 2 bases and the V segment lost 9 bases, leaving 2 bases of the junction unmatched. Germline V gene data show CDR1 as LNHDA and CDR2 as SQIVND (reference sequence). The CDR3 bases are TGTGCCAGCTGGGACAGGGGCAATCAGCCCCAGCATTTT. This encodes CASWDRGNQPQHF.

There are a few counts of this clone. V and J are TRBV10-3 and TRBJ1-5; D is perhaps TRBD1 (5 bases). Trimming took off 0 bases at V and 4 bases at J, with 10 bases between the two ends. The CDR3 loop spans 15 amino acids. Germline V gives CDR1 ENHRY, CDR2 SYGVKD. The CDR3: CAISESTGRNQPQHF. The CDR3 DNA sequence: TGTGCCATCAGTGAGTCAACAGGTCGGAATCAGCCCCAGCATTTT.

The gene calls are TRBV4-1 and TRBJ1-2, with D uncertain. Germline CDR1 and CDR2: MGHRA and YSYEKL. This CDR3 region has 15 residues. Trimming stripped 0 bases from V and 5 bases from J, with 13 bases between. The CDR3 DNA follows: TGCGCCAGCAGCCAAGATCGGGAGTGGGAATATGGCTACACCTTC. Translation: CASSQDREWEYGYTF.

This clone was seen a handful of times. In DNA form, the CDR3 reads TGTGCCAGCAGTCTACGGTTGAACACTGAAGCTTTCTTT. Translation gives CASSLRLNTEAFF. This chain links TRBV27 with TRBJ1-1; unclear D gene. V lost 5 bases, J lost 0 bases, and 7 bases lay in between. Per germline, CDR1 MNHEY and CDR2 SMNVEV (reference sequence). The CDR3 extends over 13 amino acids.

The chain uses TRBV19 and TRBJ1-1, with D possibly matching TRBD1 (5 bases). CDR3 size: 13 residues. Germline CDR1 reads LNHDA; CDR2 reads SQIVND (reference sequence). The V and J ends lost 5 bases and 1 base respectively, with 8 bases between them. CDR3 sequence: CASSGQGNTEAFF. CDR3 coding DNA: TGTGCCAGTAGTGGGCAGGGGAACACTGAAGCTTTCTTT. The variable domain in full, with the rest retrieved from reference TRBV19 and TRBJ1-1, is DGGITQSPKYLFRKEGQNVTLSCEQNLNHDAMYWYRQDPGQGLRLIYYSQIVNDFQKGDIAEGYSVSREKKESFPLTVTSAQKNPTAFYLCASSGQGNTEAFFGQGTRLTVV.

CDR3 nucleotides: TGTGCCAGCAGGGTCCAGGAAGGACAGCCCCAGCATTTT. It is translated as CASRVQEGQPQHF. The chain is built from TRBV10-3 and TRBJ1-5, with D possibly TRBD1 on 5 matching bases. CDR3 length: 13 residues. Germline values: CDR1 ENHRY, CDR2 SYGVKD. V lost 10 bases, J lost 7 bases, and 17 bases lay in between.

V gene TRBV15 combines with J gene TRBJ2-1; 7 nucleotides align to TRBD1. Trimming at V came to 6 bases and at J to 3 bases, leaving 2 bases not matched to a gene. The CDR3 loop spans 13 amino acids. From germline, CDR1 is LNHNV and CDR2 YYDKDF (reference sequence). CDR3 loop: CATSRQGYNEQFF. DNA of the CDR3: TGTGCCACCAGTCGACAGGGCTACAATGAGCAGTTCTTC.

The chain employs TRBV20-1 and TRBJ1-1; no definite D call. The germline gives CDR1 DFQATT, CDR2 SNEGSKA (reference sequence). With 3 bases removed from V and 5 bases from J, the gap between germline ends came to 7 bases. The CDR3 spans 11 residues. The CDR3 region has the DNA TGCAGTGCTAGGGAGAGAACTGAAGCTTTCTTT. Translating it yields CSARERTEAFF.

The V and J genes are TRBV18 and TRBJ1-1, with D tentatively TRBD1 (6 bases). The germline gives CDR1 KGHSH, CDR2 LQKENI. V lost 3 bases, J lost 8 bases, and 16 bases lay in between. CDR3 length: 14 residues. CDR3 DNA: TGTGCCAGCTCACCTTCTACGGGGGGCACGGAAGCTTTCTTT. It is translated as CASSPSTGGTEAFF.

V and J are TRBV2 and TRBJ2-2, with 9 bases lining up with TRBD1. The J segment lost 1 base and the V segment lost 4 bases, leaving 1 base of the junction unmatched. This CDR3 comprises 15 residues. The germline CDR1 and CDR2 sequences are SNHLY and FYNNEI. This chain's CDR3 is CASSGGQGNTGELFF. The DNA of the CDR3 is TGTGCCAGCAGTGGGGGACAGGGGAACACCGGGGAGCTGTTTTTT.

V and J are TRBV7-2 and TRBJ2-5; 14 bases fit TRBD2. Germline V gives CDR1 SGHTA, CDR2 FQGNSA. The junction had 5 bases not matched to a gene; V was cut back by 0 bases and J by 5 bases. The CDR3 contains 17 residues. The CDR3 sequence is CASSLATGLAGVETQYF. The CDR3 coding sequence is TGTGCCAGCAGCTTAGCGACGGGACTAGCGGGGGTTGAGACCCAGTACTTC.

This clone appeared a few times. V usage is TRBV29-1 and J usage is TRBJ1-4, with 8 bases matching TRBD1. The CDR3 sequence is 13 residues long. The trim removed 8 bases at V and 7 bases at J, leaving 9 bases unmatched. Germline V gene sequence: CDR1 SQVTM, CDR2 ANQGSEA. As DNA, the CDR3 is TGCAGCTTTTCAGGGGGCGAAAGTGAAAAACTGTTTTTT. This gives the protein CSFSGGESEKLFF. The full variable domain, with the rest looked up from reference TRBV29-1 and TRBJ1-4, is SAVISQKPSRDICQRGTSLTIQCQVDSQVTMMFWYRQQPGQSLTLIATANQGSEATYESGFVIDKFPISRPNLTFSTLTVSNMSPEDSSIYLCSFSGGESEKLFFGSGTQLSVL.

This chain uses TRBV7-2 with TRBJ2-7; 7 bases line up with TRBD2. V lost 3 bases, J lost 0 bases, and 8 bases stayed unmatched. This CDR3 has 16 residues. Germline V gives CDR1 SGHTA, CDR2 FQGNSA. For the CDR3, the DNA is TGTGCCAGCAGCTTCACGGGGGGTAAGGGCTCCTACGAGCAGTACTTC. Its protein is CASSFTGGKGSYEQYF.

The rearrangement uses TRBV5-4 and TRBJ2-3; D is uncertain. The CDR3 covers 12 residues. Germline CDR1 and CDR2: SGHNT and YYREEE (reference sequence). V lost 4 bases and J 5 bases, leaving 8 bases between the germline ends. The CDR3 nucleotides are TGTGCCAGCAGCCGAGGTCAAGATACGCAGTATTTT. This gives the protein CASSRGQDTQYF.

The table lists this clone with a few counts. This chain links TRBV7-2 with TRBJ1-2; possibly TRBD1 for D (6 bases). V was trimmed by 5 bases and J by 0 bases, leaving 10 bases between them. The CDR3 contains 14 residues. Germline lookup yields CDR1 SGHTA and CDR2 FQGNSA. The CDR3 reads CASSRDTANYGYTF. The CDR3, as DNA: TGTGCCAGCAGCCGGGACACCGCTAACTATGGCTACACCTTC.

The chain has TRBV27 and TRBJ2-7; 7 bases fit TRBD2. V lost 1 base, J lost 0 bases, and 3 bases stayed unmatched. The CDR3 has 15 residues. Germline-derived CDR1 and CDR2 are MNHEY and SMNVEV (reference sequence). The CDR3 here is CASSLWGGGSYEQYF. In DNA, the CDR3 is TGTGCCAGCAGTTTATGGGGGGGAGGCTCCTACGAGCAGTACTTC.

This clone turned up a few times. The rearrangement joins TRBV4-1 to TRBJ2-5, with a weak D call TRBD2 (6 bases). Germline V gene sequence: CDR1 MGHRA, CDR2 YSYEKL. Trimming stripped 1 base from V and 9 bases from J, with 18 bases between. CDR3 size: 15 residues. CDR3 bases: TGCGCCAGCAGCCAAGCGCGGTCTAGCGCCGGAGCCCAGTACTTC. This translates into CASSQARSSAGAQYF.

This clone occurred a few times. The genes are TRBV29-1 and TRBJ2-3; TRBD1 aligns across 8 bases. The CDR3 contains 15 residues. Germline lookup yields CDR1 SQVTM and CDR2 ANQGSEA. V trimming: 2 bases; J trimming: 4 bases; junction bases outside the gene matches: 8. CDR3 residues: CSVEIIDRGADTQYF. CDR3 sequence (DNA): TGCAGCGTTGAAATTATCGACAGGGGAGCAGATACGCAGTATTTT.

The chain has TRBV7-9 and TRBJ2-1; D not resolved. Germline-derived CDR1 and CDR2 are SEHNR and FQNEAQ (reference sequence). The CDR3 runs to 12 residues. V lost 5 bases and J 6 bases, leaving 8 bases between the germline ends. CDR3 amino acids: CASSPPGNEQFF. The DNA for the CDR3 is TGTGCCAGCAGCCCCCCGGGCAATGAGCAGTTCTTC.

The chain carries TRBV6-5 and TRBJ2-5, with a tentative D call TRBD1 (6 bases). The V end was cut by 5 bases, the J end by 2 bases, with 15 bases between. Germline V gene lookup returns CDR1 MNHEY and CDR2 SVGAGI. The CDR3 has 15 residues. This chain's CDR3 is CASSRLTGHQETQYF. For the CDR3, the DNA is TGTGCCAGCAGTCGCCTGACAGGCCATCAAGAGACCCAGTACTTC.

In its sample, this clone was seen a few times. The CDR3 region is CASVGQGPYEQYF. The CDR3 DNA is TGTGCCAGCGTGGGACAGGGGCCCTACGAGCAGTACTTC. This chain links TRBV19 with TRBJ2-7; 10 nucleotides line up with TRBD1. The CDR3 contains 13 residues. Trimming took 9 bases from V and 2 from J; bases not matched to a gene: 4. Germline values: CDR1 LNHDA, CDR2 SQIVND (reference sequence). The full variable domain, its missing parts supplied by reference TRBV19 and TRBJ2-7, is DGGITQSPKYLFRKEGQNVTLSCEQNLNHDAMYWYRQDPGQGLRLIYYSQIVNDFQKGDIAEGYSVSREKKESFPLTVTSAQKNPTAFYLCASVGQGPYEQYFGPGTRLTVT.

This clone showed up just a few times. The chain carries TRBV18 and TRBJ2-7; 9 positions agree with TRBD1. Germline values: CDR1 KGHSH, CDR2 LQKENI. The CDR3 length is 13 residues. J was trimmed by 4 bases and V by 6 bases; bases with no gene match: 4. The CDR3, as DNA: TGTGCCAGCTCGCAACAGGGGGCTTACGAGCAGTACTTC. It specifies CASSQQGAYEQYF.

In its sample, this clone was seen a few times. V is TRBV12-5 and J is TRBJ2-6, with no clear D. Germline lookup yields CDR1 LGHNT and CDR2 FRNRAP. The CDR3 has 13 residues. V gave up 8 bases and J gave up 0 bases, with 5 bases separating them. The CDR3 DNA reads as TGTGCTAGTCTTCTCTCTGGGGCCAACGTCCTGACTTTC. The encoded protein is CASLLSGANVLTF.